The 8 T cell receptor beta chains given below trace back to one sample, sequenced in a study of blood T cell repertoires in COVID-19. Profiling relied on immunoSEQ multiplex PCR, and the TCRdb table lists in-frame clones only, not all of them. The table includes more than 100,000 clones, about 85% detected once. Input material: peripheral blood. These receptors were collected from a man in his fifties in a cohort sampled during active COVID-19.

The V gene is TRBV7-9, the J gene TRBJ2-7; 8 nucleotides agree with TRBD1. Germline-derived CDR1 and CDR2 are SEHNR and FQNEAQ (reference sequence). After removal of 5 bases from V and 2 bases from J, the junction contained 8 bases not matched to a gene. The CDR3 spans 15 residues. The CDR3 DNA reads as TGTGCCAGCAGCCAAGGACAGGGCGCCGCCTACGAGCAGTACTTC. It yields the protein CASSQGQGAAYEQYF.

This rearrangement joins TRBV6-6 to TRBJ1-2; 7 bases agree with TRBD1. This CDR3 is built from 16 residues. CDR1 and CDR2 (germline): MNHNY, SVGAGI (reference sequence). Trimming took 0 bases from V and 4 from J; bases not matched to a gene: 8. CDR3 in amino acids: CASSYSGTDMGYGYTF. The CDR3 nucleotides are TGTGCCAGCAGTTACTCGGGGACAGACATGGGCTATGGCTACACCTTC.

J is TRBJ2-3 and V is TRBV12-3 or TRBV12-4, with D uncertain. The V gene lost 6 bases and the J gene lost 4 bases, with 11 bases spanning the gap. CDR3 length: 13 amino acids. The CDR3 bases are TGTGCCAGCAGCCTGAAGGCGGCAGATACGCAGTATTTT. Its translation is CASSLKAADTQYF.

This clone was recorded a few times. The rearrangement links TRBV6-4 to TRBJ2-4; 7 positions agree with TRBD2. Germline V gene sequence: CDR1 MRHNA, CDR2 SNTAGT. The CDR3 totals 14 residues. V lost 7 bases to trimming and J lost 1 base; unmatched junction nucleotides: 4. CDR3 bases: TGTGCCAGCACCCCCGGGGGGGCCAAAAACATTCAGTACTTC. Its protein is CASTPGGAKNIQYF.

The chain joins TRBV3-1 (or the pseudogene TRBV3-2) to TRBJ1-4; weak D call: TRBD1 (6 bases). Trimming removed 5 bases from V and 11 bases from J, with 15 bases in between. Germline lookup yields CDR1 LGHDT and CDR2 YNNKEL (reference sequence). There are 13 residues in the CDR3. The CDR3 DNA reads TGTGCCAGCAGCGCTGACAGGTTAGGGAAACTGTTTTTT. Encoded protein: CASSADRLGKLFF.

The V gene is TRBV6-5, the J gene TRBJ1-5; 9 nucleotides line up with TRBD1. Trimming at V came to 6 bases and at J to 1 base, leaving 4 bases not matched to a gene. This CDR3 has 15 amino acids. From germline, CDR1 is MNHEY and CDR2 SVGAGI. In nucleotides, the CDR3 is TGTGCCAGCAGCCCGGACAGGGGAAGCAATCAGCCCCAGCATTTT. Residues: CASSPDRGSNQPQHF.

The V call is TRBV5-1, the J call TRBJ2-3, with 10 bases matching TRBD2. The CDR3 covers 15 residues. J was trimmed by 6 bases and V by 0 bases; bases with no gene match: 4. The germline V gene encodes CDR1 SGHRS and CDR2 YFSETQ. The CDR3: CASSLGNSGGDTQYF. For the CDR3, the DNA is TGCGCCAGCAGCTTGGGCAATAGCGGGGGGGATACGCAGTATTTT.

The chain uses TRBV6-4 and TRBJ2-1; 9 bases align to TRBD2. The germline CDR1 and CDR2 sequences are MRHNA and SNTAGT. The CDR3 consists of 16 residues. J was trimmed by 3 bases and V by 5 bases; bases with no gene match: 8. Here the CDR3 reads CASSSRRGGNYNEQFF. The CDR3, as DNA: TGTGCCAGCAGTAGTAGGCGGGGGGGAAACTACAATGAGCAGTTCTTC.